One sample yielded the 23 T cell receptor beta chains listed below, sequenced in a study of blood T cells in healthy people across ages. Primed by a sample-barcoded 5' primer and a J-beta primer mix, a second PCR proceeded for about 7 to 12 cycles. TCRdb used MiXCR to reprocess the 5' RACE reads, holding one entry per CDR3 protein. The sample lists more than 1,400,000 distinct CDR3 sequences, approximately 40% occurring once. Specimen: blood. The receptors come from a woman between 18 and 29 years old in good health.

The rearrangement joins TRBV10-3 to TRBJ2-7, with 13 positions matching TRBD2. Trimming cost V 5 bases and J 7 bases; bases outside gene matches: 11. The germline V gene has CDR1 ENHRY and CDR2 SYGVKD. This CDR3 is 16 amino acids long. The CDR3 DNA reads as TGTGCCATCAGTACGGGACTAGCGGGAACCCCCAATGAGCAGTACTTC. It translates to CAISTGLAGTPNEQYF.

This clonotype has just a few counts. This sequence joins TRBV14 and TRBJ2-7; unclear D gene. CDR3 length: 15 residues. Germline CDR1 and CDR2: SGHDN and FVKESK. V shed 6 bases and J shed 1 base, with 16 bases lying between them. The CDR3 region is CASSPLRGRSYEQYF. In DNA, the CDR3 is TGTGCCAGCAGTCCCCTGAGAGGCCGGTCCTACGAGCAGTACTTC.

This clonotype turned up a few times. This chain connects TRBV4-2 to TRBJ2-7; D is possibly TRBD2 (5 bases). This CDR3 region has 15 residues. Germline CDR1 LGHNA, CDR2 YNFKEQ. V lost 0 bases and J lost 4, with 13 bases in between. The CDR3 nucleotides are TGTGCCAGCAGCCAAGAGGGCGGGTGGCCGTACGAGCAGTACTTC. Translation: CASSQEGGWPYEQYF.

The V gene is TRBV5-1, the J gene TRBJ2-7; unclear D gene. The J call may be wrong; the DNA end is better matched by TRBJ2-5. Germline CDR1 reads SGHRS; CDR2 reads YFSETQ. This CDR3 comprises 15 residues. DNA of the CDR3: TGCGCCAGCAGCTTCTCGGTCCTAACCCAAGAGACCCAGTACTTC. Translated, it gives CASSFSVLTQETQYF.

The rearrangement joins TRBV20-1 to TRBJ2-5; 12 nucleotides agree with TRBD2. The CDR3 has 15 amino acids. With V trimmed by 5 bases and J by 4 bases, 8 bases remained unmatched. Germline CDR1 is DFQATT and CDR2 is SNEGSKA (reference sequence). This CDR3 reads CSAPGLAGTPETQYF. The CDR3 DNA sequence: TGCAGTGCTCCCGGACTAGCGGGGACCCCAGAGACCCAGTACTTC.

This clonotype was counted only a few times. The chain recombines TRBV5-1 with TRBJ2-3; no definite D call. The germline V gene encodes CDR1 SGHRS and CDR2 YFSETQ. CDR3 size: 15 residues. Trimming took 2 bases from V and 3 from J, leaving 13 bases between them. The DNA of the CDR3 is TGCGCCAGCAGCTTCCTAATGAGGATAACAGATACGCAGTATTTT. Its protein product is CASSFLMRITDTQYF.

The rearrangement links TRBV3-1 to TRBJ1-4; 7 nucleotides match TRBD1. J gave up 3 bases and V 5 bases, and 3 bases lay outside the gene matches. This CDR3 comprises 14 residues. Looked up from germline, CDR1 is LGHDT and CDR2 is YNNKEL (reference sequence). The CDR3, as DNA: TGTGCCAGCAGCGTTACAGGGGCTAATGAAAAACTGTTTTTT. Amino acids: CASSVTGANEKLFF. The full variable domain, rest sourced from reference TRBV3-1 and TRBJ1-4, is DTAVSQTPKYLVTQMGNDKSIKCEQNLGHDTMYWYKQDSKKFLKIMFSYNNKELIINETVPNRFSPKSPDKAHLNLHINSLELGDSAVYFCASSVTGANEKLFFGSGTQLSVL.

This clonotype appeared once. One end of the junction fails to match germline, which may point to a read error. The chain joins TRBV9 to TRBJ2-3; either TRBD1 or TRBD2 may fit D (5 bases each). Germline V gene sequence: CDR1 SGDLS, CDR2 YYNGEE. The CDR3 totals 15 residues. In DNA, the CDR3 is TGTGCCAGCAGCTCATTGGGGGTGAGCACAGATACGCGGTATTTT. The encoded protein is CASSSLGVSTDTRYF. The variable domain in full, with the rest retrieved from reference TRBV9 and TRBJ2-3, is DSGVTQTPKHLITATGQRVTLRCSPRSGDLSVYWYQQSLDQGLQFLIQYYNGEERAKGNILERFSAQQFPDLHSELNLSSLELGDSALYFCASSSLGVSTDTRYFGPGTRLTVL.

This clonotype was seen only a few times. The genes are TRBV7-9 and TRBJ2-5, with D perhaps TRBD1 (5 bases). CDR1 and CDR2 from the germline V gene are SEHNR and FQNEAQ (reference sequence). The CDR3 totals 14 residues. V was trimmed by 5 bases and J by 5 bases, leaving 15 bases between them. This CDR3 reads CASSPVQTAETQYF. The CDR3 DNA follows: TGTGCCAGCAGCCCCGTCCAGACAGCCGAGACCCAGTACTTC.

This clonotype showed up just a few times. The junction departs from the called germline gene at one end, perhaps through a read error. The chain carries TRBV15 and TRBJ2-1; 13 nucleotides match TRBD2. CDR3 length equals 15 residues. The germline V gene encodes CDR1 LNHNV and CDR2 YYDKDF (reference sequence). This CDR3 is CATIRLAGGLNEQFF. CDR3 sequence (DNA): TGTGCCACCATCAGACTAGCGGGAGGCCTCAATGAGCAGTTCTTC. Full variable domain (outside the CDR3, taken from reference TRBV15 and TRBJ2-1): DAMVIQNPRYQVTQFGKPVTLSCSQTLNHNVMYWYQQKSSQAPKLLFHYYDKDFNNEADTPDNFQSRRPNTSFCFLDIRSPGLGDTAMYLCATIRLAGGLNEQFFGPGTRLTVL.

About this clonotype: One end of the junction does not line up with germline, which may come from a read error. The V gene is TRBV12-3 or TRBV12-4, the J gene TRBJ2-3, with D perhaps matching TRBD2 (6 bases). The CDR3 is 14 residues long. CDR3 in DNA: TGTGCCGGCAGTTTCGGGGGAGGCGCAGATACGCAGTATTTT. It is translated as CAGSFGGGADTQYF.

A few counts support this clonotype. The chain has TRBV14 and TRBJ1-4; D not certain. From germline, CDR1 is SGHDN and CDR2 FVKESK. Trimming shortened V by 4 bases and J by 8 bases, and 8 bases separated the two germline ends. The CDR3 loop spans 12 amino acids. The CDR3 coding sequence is TGTGCCAGCAGCCGCCCCGCGGAAAAACTGTTTTTT. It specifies CASSRPAEKLFF.

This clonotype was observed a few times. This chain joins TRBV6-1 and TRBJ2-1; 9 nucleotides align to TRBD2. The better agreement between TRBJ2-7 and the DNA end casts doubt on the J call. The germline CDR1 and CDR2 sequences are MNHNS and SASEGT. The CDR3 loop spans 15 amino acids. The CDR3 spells CASSEGGLAYNEQYF. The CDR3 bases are TGTGCCAGCAGTGAGGGGGGACTAGCCTACAATGAGCAGTACTTC.

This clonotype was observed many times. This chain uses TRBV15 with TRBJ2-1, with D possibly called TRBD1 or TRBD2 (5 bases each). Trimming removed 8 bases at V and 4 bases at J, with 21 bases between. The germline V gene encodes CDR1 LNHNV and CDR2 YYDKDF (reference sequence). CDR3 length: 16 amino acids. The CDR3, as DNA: TGTGCCACCTCCTCCTTCTTCGGGGCACCATACAATGAGCAGTTCTTC. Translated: CATSSFFGAPYNEQFF.

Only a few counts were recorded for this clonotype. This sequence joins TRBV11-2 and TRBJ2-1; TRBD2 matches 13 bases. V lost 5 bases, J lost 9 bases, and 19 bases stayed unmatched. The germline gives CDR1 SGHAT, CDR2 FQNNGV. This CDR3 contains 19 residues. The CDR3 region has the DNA TGTGCCAGCAGCCCATCGCCCGGGACTAGCGGGAAATTCGATCGTGAGCAGTTCTTC. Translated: CASSPSPGTSGKFDREQFF.

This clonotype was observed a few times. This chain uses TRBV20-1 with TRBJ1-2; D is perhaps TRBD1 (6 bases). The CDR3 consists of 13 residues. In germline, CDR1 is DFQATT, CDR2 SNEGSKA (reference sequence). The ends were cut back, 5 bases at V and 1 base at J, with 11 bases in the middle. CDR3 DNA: TGCAGTGCTCCTAAGGACAGTAACTATGGCTACACCTTC. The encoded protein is CSAPKDSNYGYTF.

The CDR3 nucleotides are TGTGCCAGCGGGGCGGCTGATTTTCCCTACGAGCAGTACTTC. Translating gives CASGAADFPYEQYF. V is TRBV6-2 or TRBV6-3 and J is TRBJ2-7; maybe TRBD1 (5 bases). Germline V gene lookup returns CDR1 MNHEY and CDR2 SVGEGT. The CDR3 loop spans 14 amino acids. Trimming took 8 bases from V and 2 from J, leaving 16 bases between them.

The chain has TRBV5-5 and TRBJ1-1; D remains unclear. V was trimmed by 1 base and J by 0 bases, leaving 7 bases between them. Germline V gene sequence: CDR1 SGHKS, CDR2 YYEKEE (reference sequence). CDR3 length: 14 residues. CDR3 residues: CASSLTIMNTEAFF. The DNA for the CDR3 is TGTGCCAGCAGCTTGACAATTATGAACACTGAAGCTTTCTTT.

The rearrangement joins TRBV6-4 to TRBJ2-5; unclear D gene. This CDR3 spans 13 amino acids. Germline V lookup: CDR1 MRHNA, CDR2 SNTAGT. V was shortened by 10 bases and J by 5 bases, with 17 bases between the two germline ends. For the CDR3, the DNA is TGTGCCACAAAAGACCCCGTTCGGGAGACCCAGTACTTC. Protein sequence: CATKDPVRETQYF.

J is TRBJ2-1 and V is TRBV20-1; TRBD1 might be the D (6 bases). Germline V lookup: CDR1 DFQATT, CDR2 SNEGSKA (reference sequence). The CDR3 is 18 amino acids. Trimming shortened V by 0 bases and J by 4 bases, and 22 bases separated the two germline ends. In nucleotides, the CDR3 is TGCAGTGCTAGAGATCGAGGGGGAGAGCGAACCTGGTACAATGAGCAGTTCTTC. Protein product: CSARDRGGERTWYNEQFF.

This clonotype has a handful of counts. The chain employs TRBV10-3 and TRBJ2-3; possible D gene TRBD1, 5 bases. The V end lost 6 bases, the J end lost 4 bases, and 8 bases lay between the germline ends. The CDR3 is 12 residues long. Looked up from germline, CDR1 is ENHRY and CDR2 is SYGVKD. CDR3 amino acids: CAIRQGADTQYF. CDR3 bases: TGTGCCATCAGGCAAGGGGCAGATACGCAGTATTTT.

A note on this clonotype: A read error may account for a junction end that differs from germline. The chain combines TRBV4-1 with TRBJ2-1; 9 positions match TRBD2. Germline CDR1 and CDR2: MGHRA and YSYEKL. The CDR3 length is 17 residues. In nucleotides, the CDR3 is TGCGCCAGCAGACAAGGGGTCGCGGGAGGGCCTTATGATGAGCAGTTCTTC. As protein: CASRQGVAGGPYDEQFF.

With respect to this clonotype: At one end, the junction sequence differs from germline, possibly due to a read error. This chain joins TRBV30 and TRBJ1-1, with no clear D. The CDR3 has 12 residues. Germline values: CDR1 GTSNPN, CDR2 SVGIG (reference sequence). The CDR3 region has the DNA TGTGCCGGGAGTGACGGGAACACTGAAGCTTTCTTT. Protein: CAGSDGNTEAFF.